Each of the 31 T cell receptor beta chains below was sequenced from the same sample in a study of response to subunit inactivated influenza vaccine. TCRdb fed the RT-PCR reads into MiXCR, producing one record per CDR3 protein. The data contain 500,000 to 600,000 distinct CDR3 sequences, about 11% of them seen just once; the ten biggest clones take up 10%. The starting material was PBMCs from blood, obtained on the day of vaccination. The receptors come from a man in his forties or fifties who received an inactivated influenza vaccine.

About this clonotype: A read error may be the cause here, since a much bigger clone is one base away. The chain employs TRBV12-3 or TRBV12-4 and TRBJ2-2; D possibly uses TRBD1 or TRBD2 (6 bases each). The CDR3 consists of 15 residues. The V end was cut by 1 base, the J end by 7 bases, with 13 bases between. CDR3 sequence (DNA): TGTGCCAGCAGTTTAGGGGGGGCCAAGGACGGGGAGCTGTTTTTT. Translated, it gives CASSLGGAKDGELFF.

The chain combines TRBV2 with TRBJ2-5, with 13 positions matching TRBD2. Germline values: CDR1 SNHLY, CDR2 FYNNEI. The CDR3 runs 15 residues. The trim removed 6 bases at V and 5 bases at J, leaving 6 bases unmatched. This chain's CDR3 is CASRGTSGIGETQYF. The CDR3 DNA reads TGTGCCAGCAGAGGGACTAGCGGGATAGGTGAGACCCAGTACTTC.

This clonotype was seen more than once but under ten times. CDR3 DNA sequence: TGTGCCACCGGGAAGGGCCAAGATACGCAGTATTTT. This encodes CATGKGQDTQYF. This rearrangement joins TRBV15 to TRBJ2-3, with D unresolved. Trimming removed 8 bases at V and 5 bases at J, with 11 bases between. CDR1 is LNHNV, CDR2 YYDKDF, per germline (reference sequence). The CDR3 totals 12 residues.

This clonotype was observed a few times. The V gene is TRBV6-1, the J gene TRBJ2-1, with 7 bases that match TRBD2. V lost 7 bases to trimming and J lost 0 bases; unmatched junction nucleotides: 12. The germline CDR1 and CDR2 sequences are MNHNS and SASEGT. This CDR3 comprises 17 residues. This CDR3 is CASKGIGGGSSYNEQFF. The CDR3 DNA sequence: TGTGCCAGCAAGGGGATCGGCGGGGGAAGCTCCTACAATGAGCAGTTCTTC.

The CDR3, as DNA: TGTGCCAGCAGCTTAAACGGCTACACAGATACGCAGTATTTT. Its protein is CASSLNGYTDTQYF. This rearrangement joins TRBV7-3 to TRBJ2-3; D remains ambiguous. This CDR3 is 14 amino acids long. The V gene's germline CDR1 is SGHTA and CDR2 FQGTGA. The germline V and J ends were trimmed by 1 base and 2 bases, with 7 bases remaining between them.

V and J are TRBV28 and TRBJ2-1; tentative D call: TRBD2 (5 bases). This CDR3 contains 13 residues. Between the trimmed V and J ends, which lost 1 base and 15 bases, there was a span of 16 bases. Germline CDR1 and CDR2: MDHEN and SYDVKM. The DNA for the CDR3 is TGTGCCAGCAGTTTATCCACTCACCGGGGTTGGTTCTTC. Translation gives CASSLSTHRGWFF. The whole variable domain, filled in from reference TRBV28 and TRBJ2-1, reads DVKVTQSSRYLVKRTGEKVFLECVQDMDHENMFWYRQDPGLGLRLIYFSYDVKMKEKGDIPEGYSVSREKKERFSLILESASTNQTSMYLCASSLSTHRGWFFGPGTRLTVL.

There are many counts of this clonotype. A read error may account for a junction end that differs from germline. This rearrangement joins TRBV5-1 to TRBJ2-1; 7 bases agree with TRBD1. This CDR3 has 14 amino acids. Germline lookup yields CDR1 SGHRS and CDR2 YFSETQ. The CDR3: CASTGTAGANEQFF. As DNA, the CDR3 is TGCGCGAGCACCGGGACAGCCGGGGCCAATGAGCAGTTCTTC.

At least ten counts were recorded for this clonotype. This chain connects TRBV5-1 to TRBJ2-1, with TRBD1 matching 7 bases. There are 13 residues in the CDR3. Germline CDR1 SGHRS, CDR2 YFSETQ. The V and J ends lost 4 bases and 8 bases, in that order; junction bases with no gene match: 6. The CDR3 region is CASSPRGYHEQFF. The DNA of the CDR3 is TGCGCCAGCAGCCCCAGGGGGTACCATGAGCAGTTCTTC. Full variable domain (remainder filled in from reference TRBV5-1 and TRBJ2-1): KAGVTQTPRYLIKTRGQQVTLSCSPISGHRSVSWYQQTPGQGLQFLFEYFSETQRNKGNFPGRFSGRQFSNSRSEMNVSTLELGDSALYLCASSPRGYHEQFFGPGTRLTVL.

This clonotype was recorded once. The gene calls are TRBV12-3 or TRBV12-4 and TRBJ2-1; no firm D call. V gave up 5 bases and J gave up 9 bases, with 17 bases separating them. This CDR3 has 14 amino acids. The CDR3 region has the DNA TGTGCCAGCAGTCCCGCTAGGTTTGGTTCTGAGCAGTTCTTC. Its translation: CASSPARFGSEQFF.

The rearrangement links TRBV9 to TRBJ2-1, with D perhaps matching TRBD1 or TRBD2 (6 bases each). The CDR3 loop spans 15 amino acids. The germline gives CDR1 SGDLS, CDR2 YYNGEE. V was shortened by 4 bases and J by 8 bases, with 19 bases between the two germline ends. The CDR3, as DNA: TGTGCCAGCAGCTCCCTACCGGAGGGGGGAGATGAGCAGTTCTTC. It is translated as CASSSLPEGGDEQFF.

The table lists this clonotype with many counts. This chain uses TRBV6-2 or TRBV6-3 with TRBJ1-1; D is unresolved. In germline, CDR1 is MNHEY, CDR2 SVGEGT. The CDR3 runs 14 residues. V was trimmed by 3 bases and J by 3 bases, leaving 11 bases between them. The CDR3 loop reads CASSYIVRDTEAFF. CDR3 nucleotide sequence: TGTGCCAGCAGTTATATCGTTCGGGACACTGAAGCTTTCTTT.

The chain combines TRBV4-3 with TRBJ2-7; TRBD1 aligns across 8 bases. Germline lookup yields CDR1 LGHNA and CDR2 YSLEER. J was trimmed by 3 bases and V by 0 bases; bases with no gene match: 13. This CDR3 is built from 18 residues. The chain's CDR3 is CASSQDGWDRTGFYEQYF. For the CDR3, the DNA is TGCGCCAGCAGCCAAGATGGTTGGGATAGGACAGGGTTCTACGAGCAGTACTTC.

This rearrangement joins TRBV20-1 to TRBJ2-3, with unresolved D. The CDR3 loop spans 13 amino acids. Germline V gene data show CDR1 as DFQATT and CDR2 as SNEGSKA (reference sequence). The V gene lost 7 bases and the J gene lost 1 base, with 12 bases spanning the gap. CDR3 bases: TGCAGTGGAAGAAATCCCGGCACAGATACGCAGTATTTT. The encoded protein is CSGRNPGTDTQYF.

A few counts support this clonotype. The V call is TRBV10-3, the J call TRBJ1-1; the match to TRBD1 covers 8 bases. Germline CDR1 reads ENHRY; CDR2 reads SYGVKD. The CDR3 contains 12 residues. V lost 6 bases and J lost 7; bases outside the gene matches: 4. The CDR3 region is CAIRTGGIEAFF. The DNA for the CDR3 is TGTGCCATCAGAACAGGGGGTATTGAAGCTTTCTTT.

A few counts support this clonotype. The chain is built from TRBV20-1 and TRBJ2-7; 7 nucleotides align to TRBD2. Germline CDR1 reads DFQATT; CDR2 reads SNEGSKA (reference sequence). The CDR3 is 15 amino acids. Trimming at V came to 0 bases and at J to 3 bases, leaving 8 bases not matched to a gene. Here the CDR3 DNA reads TGCAGTGCTAGAGACGTCGGGAGGACCATCTACGAGCAGTACTTC. It is translated as CSARDVGRTIYEQYF.

The chain couples TRBV18 to TRBJ1-1; possibly TRBD1 for D (5 bases). V was trimmed by 1 base and J by 4 bases, leaving 19 bases between them. The CDR3 contains 17 residues. Looked up from germline, CDR1 is KGHSH and CDR2 is LQKENI. The CDR3 sequence: CASSPQLSGHSGTEAFF. CDR3 nucleotides: TGTGCCAGCTCACCACAGTTGTCAGGGCATTCGGGCACTGAAGCTTTCTTT.

This clonotype was found a few times. V and J are TRBV4-2 and TRBJ2-6; 9 nucleotides match TRBD1. After removal of 4 bases from V and 0 bases from J, the junction contained 10 bases not matched to a gene. CDR3 length equals 19 residues. The V gene's germline CDR1 is LGHNA and CDR2 YNFKEQ. CDR3 in DNA: TGTGCCAGCAGCCCCCGAAGTCGGGGACAGGGCTCTGGGGCCAACGTCCTGACTTTC. Residues: CASSPRSRGQGSGANVLTF.

J is TRBJ2-3 and V is TRBV5-1; 15 positions agree with TRBD2. Looked up from germline, CDR1 is SGHRS and CDR2 is YFSETQ. The V gene end was trimmed by 5 bases and the J gene end by 1 base; junction bases not matched to a gene: 20. There are 22 residues in the CDR3. In DNA form, the CDR3 reads TGCGCCAGCAGTCGCACCTATTCACCAGGACTAGCGGGGGGGCCAGGCACAGATACGCAGTATTTT. This codes for CASSRTYSPGLAGGPGTDTQYF.

The chain has TRBV29-1 and TRBJ1-2; a possible D gene is TRBD1 (6 bases). Germline V gene data show CDR1 as SQVTM and CDR2 as ANQGSEA. This CDR3 contains 11 residues. The germline V and J ends were trimmed by 7 bases and 7 bases, with 13 bases remaining between them. DNA for the CDR3: TGCAGCGCCTGGGGGCGGATTGGCTACACCTTC. It codes for CSAWGRIGYTF.

This clonotype was seen a handful of times. This rearrangement joins TRBV15 to TRBJ2-3, with TRBD1 matching over 10 bases. Germline V CDR1 and CDR2: LNHNV, YYDKDF (reference sequence). After removal of 6 bases from V and 8 bases from J, the junction contained 8 bases not matched to a gene. CDR3 length equals 14 residues. CDR3 nucleotides: TGTGCCACCAGGGCGGACAGGGGGTCGGTTACGCAGTATTTT. Its protein product is CATRADRGSVTQYF.

There are many counts of this clonotype. This chain connects TRBV12-3 or TRBV12-4 to TRBJ2-7; 8 bases fit TRBD2. This CDR3 contains 14 residues. V shed 3 bases and J 7 bases; nucleotides not matched to a gene: 8. The CDR3 nucleotides are TGTGCCAGCAGTTTGCTGGCGGGGGGTTATGAGCAGTACTTC. It specifies CASSLLAGGYEQYF.

CDR3 DNA sequence: TGTGCCAGCAGTTACCCCGGAGTCAGTAGCTCACCCCTCCACTTT. It specifies CASSYPGVSSSPLHF. The chain joins TRBV28 to TRBJ1-6; D gene uncertain. Looked up from germline, CDR1 is MDHEN and CDR2 is SYDVKM. The CDR3 consists of 15 residues. The ends were cut back, 4 bases at V and 10 bases at J, with 17 bases in the middle. The variable domain in full, with the rest retrieved from reference TRBV28 and TRBJ1-6, is DVKVTQSSRYLVKRTGEKVFLECVQDMDHENMFWYRQDPGLGLRLIYFSYDVKMKEKGDIPEGYSVSREKKERFSLILESASTNQTSMYLCASSYPGVSSSPLHFGNGTRLTVT.

This clonotype was counted a few times. Here the CDR3 reads CASSPGGTRYNEQFF. The DNA of the CDR3 is TGTGCCAGCAGCCCGGGGGGGACTCGATACAATGAGCAGTTCTTC. The chain couples TRBV14 to TRBJ2-1, with 8 bases lining up with TRBD2. The CDR3 contains 15 residues. V gave up 4 bases and J gave up 4 bases; unmatched junction bases: 6. Germline loops: CDR1 SGHDN, CDR2 FVKESK.

V and J are TRBV7-9 and TRBJ2-5; D is perhaps TRBD2 (5 bases). The CDR3 consists of 14 residues. V was shortened by 7 bases and J by 7 bases, with 19 bases between the two germline ends. The V gene's germline CDR1 is SEHNR and CDR2 FQNEAQ (reference sequence). CDR3 protein: CASINGIAEGTQYF. The DNA for the CDR3 is TGTGCCAGCATCAACGGGATCGCTGAAGGGACCCAGTACTTC.

The chain recombines TRBV7-6 with TRBJ2-2; 9 bases agree with TRBD1. J gave up 7 bases and V 1 base, and 7 bases lay outside the gene matches. The germline V gene has CDR1 SGHVS and CDR2 FNYEAQ. The CDR3 consists of 16 residues. In DNA form, the CDR3 reads TGTGCCAGCAGCTTAGACCCGGGACAGGGAAACGGGGAGCTGTTTTTT. Translated: CASSLDPGQGNGELFF.

This clonotype was seen more than once but under ten times. The J gene is TRBJ1-2, the V gene TRBV6-6; 9 nucleotides align to TRBD1. J was trimmed by 8 bases and V by 4 bases; bases with no gene match: 5. The CDR3 spans 13 residues. From germline, CDR1 is MNHNY and CDR2 SVGAGI (reference sequence). The CDR3 region is CASSSTGGRGYTF. The CDR3 bases are TGTGCCAGCAGTTCCACAGGGGGCCGAGGCTACACCTTC.

The chain combines TRBV7-9 with TRBJ2-3, with D hard to call. Deletions cut 8 bases from V and 2 bases from J, with 8 bases between. This CDR3 is 12 amino acids long. In germline, CDR1 is SEHNR, CDR2 FQNEAQ (reference sequence). The CDR3: CASAWTTDTQYF. The DNA for the CDR3 is TGTGCCAGCGCTTGGACCACAGATACGCAGTATTTT.

This clonotype was observed a few times. The chain uses TRBV7-2 and TRBJ1-6; TRBD1 is a possible D gene (6 bases). The CDR3 runs to 15 residues. V was clipped by 1 base and J by 10 bases, with 14 bases between them. Germline assignment: CDR1 SGHTA and CDR2 FQGNSA. In DNA form, the CDR3 reads TGTGCCAGCAGCTTAGATTCGGGGGCAAGGTCACCCCTCCACTTT. The encoded protein is CASSLDSGARSPLHF.

A few counts support this clonotype. The gene calls are TRBV4-2 and TRBJ1-4, with 9 bases identical to TRBD1. CDR1 and CDR2 (germline): LGHNA, YNFKEQ. After removal of 4 bases from V and 10 bases from J, the junction contained 10 bases not matched to a gene. This CDR3 comprises 15 residues. The CDR3 nucleotides are TGTGCCAGCAGCCGGGACAGGGTCGAAGGGGGAAAACTGTTTTTT. Translated, it gives CASSRDRVEGGKLFF.

This rearrangement joins TRBV5-6 to TRBJ2-5; no clear D gene. The ends were cut back, 1 base at V and 5 bases at J, with 9 bases in the middle. The CDR3 consists of 13 residues. CDR1 and CDR2 from the germline V gene are SGHDT and YYEEEE. The CDR3 spells CASSLLGSETQYF. In nucleotides, the CDR3 is TGTGCCAGCAGCTTGTTAGGGTCCGAGACCCAGTACTTC. Full variable domain (missing parts from reference TRBV5-6 and TRBJ2-5): DAGVTQSPTHLIKTRGQQVTLRCSPKSGHDTVSWYQQALGQGPQFIFQYYEEEERQRGNFPDRFSGHQFPNYSSELNVNALLLGDSALYLCASSLLGSETQYFGPGTRLLVL.

This rearrangement joins TRBV5-5 to TRBJ2-2; D is unclear. Trimming took off 4 bases at V and 6 bases at J, with 10 bases between the two ends. Germline loops: CDR1 SGHKS, CDR2 YYEKEE (reference sequence). The CDR3 spans 13 residues. CDR3 bases: TGTGCCAGCAGCCAGATAACTCCCGGGGAGCTGTTTTTT. It yields the protein CASSQITPGELFF.